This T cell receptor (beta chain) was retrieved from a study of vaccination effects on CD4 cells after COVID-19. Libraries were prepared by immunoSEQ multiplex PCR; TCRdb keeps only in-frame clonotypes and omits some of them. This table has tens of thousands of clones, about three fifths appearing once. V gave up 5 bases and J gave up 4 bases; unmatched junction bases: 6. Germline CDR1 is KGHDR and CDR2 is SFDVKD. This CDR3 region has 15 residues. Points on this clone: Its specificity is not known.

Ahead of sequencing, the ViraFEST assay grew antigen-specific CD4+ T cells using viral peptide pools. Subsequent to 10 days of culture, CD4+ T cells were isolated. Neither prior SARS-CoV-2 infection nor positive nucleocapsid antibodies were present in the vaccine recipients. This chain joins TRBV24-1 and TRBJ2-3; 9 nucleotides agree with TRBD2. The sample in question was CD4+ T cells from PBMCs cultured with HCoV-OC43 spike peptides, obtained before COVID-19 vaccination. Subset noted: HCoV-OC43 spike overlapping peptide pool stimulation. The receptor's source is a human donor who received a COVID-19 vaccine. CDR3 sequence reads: CATSGGTSFPDTQYF. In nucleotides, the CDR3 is TGTGCCACCAGTGGAGGGACTAGCTTCCCAGATACGCAGTATTTT.